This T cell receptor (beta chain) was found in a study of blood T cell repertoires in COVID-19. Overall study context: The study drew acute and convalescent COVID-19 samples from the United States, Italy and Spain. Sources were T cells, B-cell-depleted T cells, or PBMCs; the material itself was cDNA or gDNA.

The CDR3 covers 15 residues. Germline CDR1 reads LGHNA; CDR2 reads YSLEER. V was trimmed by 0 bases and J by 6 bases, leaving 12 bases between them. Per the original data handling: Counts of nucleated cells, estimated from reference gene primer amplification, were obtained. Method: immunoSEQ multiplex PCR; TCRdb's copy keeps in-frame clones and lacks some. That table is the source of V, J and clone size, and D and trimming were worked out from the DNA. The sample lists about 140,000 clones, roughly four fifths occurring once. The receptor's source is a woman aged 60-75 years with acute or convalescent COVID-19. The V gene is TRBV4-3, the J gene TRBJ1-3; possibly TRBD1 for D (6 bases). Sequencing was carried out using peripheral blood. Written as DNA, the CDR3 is TGCGCCAGCAGCCAAGAAGGGGACACCCCAAACACCATATATTTT. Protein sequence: CASSQEGDTPNTIYF.